One and the same sample provided the 25 T cell receptor beta chains below, sequenced in a study of OX40 agonist ivuxolimab in advanced cancers. Libraries were constructed by the immunoSEQ multiplex PCR assay. In TCRdb, the immuneACCESS table is reduced to in-frame sequences with V and J assigned. These tables do not hold every clone; where another copy was compared, an unresolved V gene accounts for under half, and the others remain unexplained. Here the sample has 95,000 to 100,000 clones; about 80% occur a single time. Of the sample, around 1.6% is held by the ten largest clones. The source was CD4+ or CD8+ T cells sorted from blood, collected in a trial of the OX40 agonist ivuxolimab. The receptors were sampled from an adult with an advanced solid tumor such as melanoma, head and neck, liver or kidney cancer.

The chain is built from TRBV7-7 and TRBJ2-7; D is ambiguous. There are 14 residues in the CDR3. Trimming removed 5 bases at V and 0 bases at J, with 11 bases between. Looked up from germline, CDR1 is SSHAT and CDR2 is FNYEAQ (reference sequence). CDR3 loop: CASSPASASYEQYF. The CDR3 DNA is TGTGCCAGCAGCCCTGCTTCTGCCTCCTACGAGCAGTACTTC.

This chain's CDR3 is CATSRLRGDTEAFF. The CDR3 coding sequence is TGTGCCACCAGCAGACTCAGGGGGGACACTGAAGCTTTCTTT. This chain links TRBV15 with TRBJ1-1, with 7 bases aligning to TRBD1. This CDR3 has 14 amino acids. Trimming took 2 bases from V and 3 from J; bases not matched to a gene: 3. Germline loops: CDR1 LNHNV, CDR2 YYDKDF (reference sequence).

This chain uses TRBV29-1 with TRBJ1-5; D ambiguous. Trimming left V 7 bases short and J 4 bases short, with 11 bases between. The CDR3 runs 12 residues. Germline V gives CDR1 SQVTM, CDR2 ANQGSEA. The CDR3 protein is CSARLGNQPQHF. The CDR3 DNA reads as TGCAGCGCTCGGCTGGGGAATCAGCCCCAGCATTTT.

CDR3 nucleotide sequence: TGTGCCAGCACCCCGGGAGGGTCAGGGGAGACCCAGTACTTC. Its protein is CASTPGGSGETQYF. The chain combines TRBV28 with TRBJ2-5; 8 nucleotides match TRBD2. The germline gives CDR1 MDHEN, CDR2 SYDVKM. The CDR3 length is 14 residues. V trimming: 7 bases; J trimming: 5 bases; junction bases outside the gene matches: 9.

The genes are TRBV5-4 and TRBJ2-2; possible D gene TRBD1, 6 bases. The CDR3 extends over 15 amino acids. V gave up 3 bases and J gave up 16 bases, with 25 bases separating them. Looked up from germline, CDR1 is SGHNT and CDR2 is YYREEE (reference sequence). In nucleotides, the CDR3 is TGTGCCAGCAGCTCATTGGCTGGAAGTAGGACAGACAAGTTTTTT. Protein product: CASSSLAGSRTDKFF.

The chain has TRBV6-6 and TRBJ2-5; TRBD1 agrees at 10 bases. Germline loops: CDR1 MNHNY, CDR2 SVGAGI (reference sequence). The CDR3 sequence is 15 residues long. Unmatched junction bases numbered 10, after V lost 6 bases and J lost 6 bases. CDR3: CASRKGQGNSKTQYF. For the CDR3, the DNA is TGTGCCAGCAGGAAGGGACAGGGGAACTCAAAGACCCAGTACTTC.

This chain connects TRBV7-6 to TRBJ2-3; 14 bases match TRBD2. Germline CDR1 and CDR2: SGHVS and FNYEAQ. This CDR3 comprises 16 residues. Trimming removed 3 bases from V and 3 bases from J; junction bases left unmatched: 2. The CDR3 coding sequence is TGTGCCAGCAGCTTGGGACTAGCGGGAGAGACAGATACGCAGTATTTT. Translating gives CASSLGLAGETDTQYF.

CDR3 in DNA: TGTGCCAGCAGGAAGACAGATAATAGCAATCAGCCCCAGCATTTT. Translated, it gives CASRKTDNSNQPQHF. The chain joins TRBV2 to TRBJ1-5, with D possibly being TRBD1 (5 bases). The CDR3 is 15 amino acids. Deletions cut 6 bases from V and 0 bases from J, with 12 bases between. The germline gives CDR1 SNHLY, CDR2 FYNNEI.

In its sample, this clone was seen once. CDR3 in DNA: TGCGCCAGCAAACGGACAGGGGCCCTGGGGGATACGCAGTATTTT. Translated: CASKRTGALGDTQYF. The chain uses TRBV4-1 and TRBJ2-3; 9 nucleotides agree with TRBD1. This CDR3 has 15 residues. V lost 7 bases, J lost 6 bases, and 11 bases stayed unmatched. Germline loops: CDR1 MGHRA, CDR2 YSYEKL.

V and J are TRBV28 and TRBJ2-5; D possibly corresponds to TRBD1 (5 bases). Trimming left V 6 bases short and J 1 base short, with 12 bases between. The CDR3 is 14 amino acids. Germline V CDR1 and CDR2: MDHEN, SYDVKM. The CDR3 loop reads CASRPQGIQETQYF. Here the CDR3 DNA reads TGTGCCAGCAGACCTCAGGGAATCCAAGAGACCCAGTACTTC.

The CDR3 sequence is CASSPGTGHNEKLFF. In DNA, the CDR3 is TGTGCCAGCTCACCAGGTACAGGCCATAATGAAAAACTGTTTTTT. J is TRBJ1-4 and V is TRBV18; the D gene is possibly TRBD1 (5 bases). Per germline, CDR1 KGHSH and CDR2 LQKENI. Trimming left V 2 bases short and J 4 bases short, with 11 bases between. The CDR3 loop spans 15 amino acids.

V is TRBV19 and J is TRBJ1-3; TRBD1 aligns across 8 bases. The germline V gene has CDR1 LNHDA and CDR2 SQIVND (reference sequence). The V and J ends lost 5 bases and 2 bases, in that order; junction bases with no gene match: 5. This CDR3 region has 15 residues. CDR3 residues: CASSLQGVAGNTIYF. In nucleotides, the CDR3 is TGTGCCAGTAGTCTACAGGGGGTAGCTGGAAACACCATATATTTT. Supplemented by reference TRBV19 and TRBJ1-3, the full variable domain reads DGGITQSPKYLFRKEGQNVTLSCEQNLNHDAMYWYRQDPGQGLRLIYYSQIVNDFQKGDIAEGYSVSREKKESFPLTVTSAQKNPTAFYLCASSLQGVAGNTIYFGEGSWLTVV.

CDR3 sequence reads: CASSARGDSPLHF. In DNA, the CDR3 is TGTGCCAGCAGTGCCAGGGGGGATTCACCCCTCCACTTT. The V and J genes are TRBV27 and TRBJ1-6; 7 bases are shared with TRBD1. This CDR3 spans 13 amino acids. Germline CDR1 reads MNHEY; CDR2 reads SMNVEV (reference sequence). Germline trimming cut 5 bases from V and 8 bases from J; bases unmatched to any gene: 3.

Only one count was recorded for this clone. The chain recombines TRBV5-1 with TRBJ2-6; D perhaps matches TRBD2 (6 bases). V lost 4 bases to trimming and J lost 2 bases, with 16 bases between them. The CDR3 extends over 17 amino acids. Germline-derived CDR1 and CDR2 are SGHRS and YFSETQ. This CDR3 is CASSTGAGFTGANVLTF. The CDR3 DNA is TGCGCCAGCAGCACCGGAGCGGGTTTTACTGGGGCCAACGTCCTGACTTTC.

This clone was counted once. V usage is TRBV11-2 and J usage is TRBJ2-7; TRBD1 aligns across 7 bases. The V gene end was trimmed by 7 bases and the J gene end by 2 bases; junction bases not matched to a gene: 5. The germline V gene has CDR1 SGHAT and CDR2 FQNNGV. The CDR3 contains 13 residues. The CDR3 is CASTWTGPYEQYF. Written as DNA, the CDR3 is TGTGCCAGCACCTGGACAGGACCCTACGAGCAGTACTTC.

The CDR3 protein is CASSSSGERYNEQFF. Written as DNA, the CDR3 is TGTGCCAGCAGCTCTAGCGGGGAACGTTACAATGAGCAGTTCTTC. This rearrangement joins TRBV9 to TRBJ2-1, with 9 nucleotides matching TRBD2. This CDR3 is built from 15 residues. V lost 4 bases to trimming and J lost 4 bases; unmatched junction nucleotides: 6. Germline V gene sequence: CDR1 SGDLS, CDR2 YYNGEE.

The chain recombines TRBV18 with TRBJ1-4; no definite D call. The CDR3 totals 13 residues. V shed 6 bases and J shed 8 bases, with 13 bases lying between them. The germline gives CDR1 KGHSH, CDR2 LQKENI. The CDR3 DNA follows: TGTGCCAGCTCCCTCGCTCGGGAAGAAAAACTGTTTTTT. Translating it yields CASSLAREEKLFF.

The chain joins TRBV19 to TRBJ2-1, with 10 bases fitting TRBD1. Trimming at V came to 5 bases and at J to 2 bases, leaving 6 bases not matched to a gene. Germline lookup yields CDR1 LNHDA and CDR2 SQIVND (reference sequence). The CDR3 extends over 16 amino acids. The chain's CDR3 is CASSPIDRGPYNEQFF. The CDR3 coding sequence is TGTGCCAGTAGTCCAATCGACAGGGGGCCCTACAATGAGCAGTTCTTC. Full variable domain (remainder filled in from reference TRBV19 and TRBJ2-1): DGGITQSPKYLFRKEGQNVTLSCEQNLNHDAMYWYRQDPGQGLRLIYYSQIVNDFQKGDIAEGYSVSREKKESFPLTVTSAQKNPTAFYLCASSPIDRGPYNEQFFGPGTRLTVL.

The chain has TRBV5-1 and TRBJ2-3, with a tentative D call TRBD1 (6 bases). Germline lookup yields CDR1 SGHRS and CDR2 YFSETQ. Deletions cut 0 bases from V and 4 bases from J, with 15 bases between. This CDR3 has 16 residues. The CDR3 nucleotides read TGCGCCAGCAGCTTGGCCGGGACACCCCGGGCAGATACGCAGTATTTT. It yields the protein CASSLAGTPRADTQYF.

V usage is TRBV6-5 and J usage is TRBJ1-2, with a tentative D call TRBD1 (6 bases). Germline values: CDR1 MNHEY, CDR2 SVGAGI. Trimming removed 7 bases from V and 6 bases from J, with 18 bases in between. This CDR3 region has 14 residues. For the CDR3, the DNA is TGTGCCAGCAAGAAATCCGGGACATCTCATGGCTACACCTTC. This sequence encodes CASKKSGTSHGYTF.

The J gene is TRBJ2-3, the V gene TRBV5-1; D not resolved. The V gene's germline CDR1 is SGHRS and CDR2 YFSETQ. V was clipped by 5 bases and J by 1 base, with 11 bases between them. The CDR3 loop spans 14 amino acids. The CDR3 region is CASSEQSGTDTQYF. The CDR3 DNA follows: TGCGCCAGCAGTGAGCAGAGCGGCACAGATACGCAGTATTTT. The whole variable domain, remainder taken from reference TRBV5-1 and TRBJ2-3, is KAGVTQTPRYLIKTRGQQVTLSCSPISGHRSVSWYQQTPGQGLQFLFEYFSETQRNKGNFPGRFSGRQFSNSRSEMNVSTLELGDSALYLCASSEQSGTDTQYFGPGTRLTVL.

This clone was recorded at least ten times. The genes are TRBV7-3 and TRBJ2-7; 8 nucleotides match TRBD2. The CDR3 consists of 15 residues. V shed 5 bases, J shed 2 bases, and the junction held 8 bases outside the gene matches. Per germline, CDR1 SGHTA and CDR2 FQGTGA. CDR3 residues: CASSLVGGATYEQYF. The CDR3, as DNA: TGTGCCAGCAGCCTAGTCGGGGGGGCAACCTACGAGCAGTACTTC.

The J gene is TRBJ2-1, the V gene TRBV5-1; 7 nucleotides align to TRBD2. Unmatched junction bases numbered 5, after V lost 3 bases and J lost 2 bases. CDR1 is SGHRS and CDR2 is YFSETQ in the germline V gene. The CDR3 is 15 amino acids. The CDR3 reads CASSWSGKAYNEQFF. CDR3 sequence (DNA): TGCGCCAGCAGCTGGAGCGGGAAGGCCTACAATGAGCAGTTCTTC.

The CDR3 DNA follows: TGTGCCAGCAGCTTAGCCAGGGAGACCCAGTACTTC. It codes for CASSLARETQYF. This chain uses TRBV7-2 with TRBJ2-5; D is uncertain. The V and J ends lost 0 bases and 5 bases respectively, with 4 bases between them. The CDR3 length is 12 residues. Per the germline V gene, CDR1 is SGHTA and CDR2 is FQGNSA.

The chain couples TRBV7-9 to TRBJ1-6, with 7 bases aligning to TRBD1. V lost 5 bases, J lost 14 bases, and 9 bases stayed unmatched. The germline CDR1 and CDR2 sequences are SEHNR and FQNEAQ (reference sequence). CDR3 length: 13 amino acids. For the CDR3, the DNA is TGTGCCAGCAGCCAAGAACAGGGGTTGGCCCTCCACTTT. Residues: CASSQEQGLALHF.